The 20 T cell receptor beta chains in this list originate from one sample, sequenced in a study of shared clonotypes between healthy human individuals. Naive-designated CD8 cells lacked CD45RO, were positively enriched for CCR7, and omitted terminally differentiated effector memory CD45RA+ cells. Sequencing used immunoSEQ multiplex PCR; TCRdb keeps in-frame clones, though not all of them. The sample yields approximately 740,000 clones, 92% seen once. Sequenced input: naive CD8+ T cells sorted from blood. The receptor set was obtained from a man aged 25-45 years in good health.

The chain uses TRBV4-3 and TRBJ2-1, with 7 positions matching TRBD1. The CDR3 covers 19 residues. Trimming at V came to 5 bases and at J to 4 bases, leaving 20 bases not matched to a gene. CDR1 is LGHNA and CDR2 is YSLEER in the germline V gene. CDR3 in DNA: TGCGCCAGCAGCGAAACCCGGGACAGCGAAATTCCAAATTACAATGAGCAGTTCTTC. It translates to CASSETRDSEIPNYNEQFF.

The chain is built from TRBV7-9 and TRBJ2-7; D unclear. V lost 5 bases and J 0 bases, leaving 17 bases between the germline ends. CDR3 length equals 16 residues. CDR1 SEHNR and CDR2 FQNEAQ come from the germline V gene (reference sequence). This CDR3 reads CASSPRPRPGSYEQYF. CDR3 in DNA: TGTGCCAGCAGCCCCCGGCCACGGCCCGGCTCCTACGAGCAGTACTTC.

The V gene is TRBV18, the J gene TRBJ2-2, with D possibly being TRBD2 (6 bases). Germline V gene lookup returns CDR1 KGHSH and CDR2 LQKENI. Trimming shortened V by 1 base and J by 11 bases, and 17 bases separated the two germline ends. The CDR3 is made up of 15 amino acids. CDR3 nucleotide sequence: TGTGCCAGCTCACCACTCCGCGGGACCACACCTGAGCTGTTTTTT. Protein sequence: CASSPLRGTTPELFF.

The chain is built from TRBV7-9 and TRBJ1-2, with D tentatively TRBD1 (6 bases). Germline CDR1 SEHNR, CDR2 FQNEAQ (reference sequence). The CDR3 spans 16 residues. Trimming cost V 4 bases and J 4 bases, with 19 bases left between them. As DNA, the CDR3 is TGTGCCAGCAGCTCCGGAAATGGGGGGCACAGCTATGGCTACACCTTC. It encodes CASSSGNGGHSYGYTF. The full variable domain, in which reference TRBV7-9 and TRBJ1-2 provide the parts outside the CDR3, is DTGVSQNPRHKITKRGQNVTFRCDPISEHNRLYWYRQTLGQGPEFLTYFQNEAQLEKSRLLSDRFSAERPKGSFSTLEIQRTEQGDSAMYLCASSSGNGGHSYGYTFGSGTRLTVV.

V gene TRBV6-1 combines with J gene TRBJ1-1; 7 bases align to TRBD1. From germline, CDR1 is MNHNS and CDR2 SASEGT. This CDR3 contains 13 residues. Trimming took 3 bases from V and 3 from J; bases not matched to a gene: 1. CDR3 loop: CASSERGHTEAFF. The CDR3 DNA reads TGTGCCAGCAGTGAGAGGGGGCACACTGAAGCTTTCTTT.

This clone was picked up one time. Germline is not matched at one junction end, which may reflect a read error. The V gene is TRBV5-6, the J gene TRBJ1-2; 7 nucleotides align to TRBD1. Germline-derived CDR1 and CDR2 are SGHDT and YYEEEE. The CDR3 contains 12 residues. For the CDR3, the DNA is TGTGCCAGCAGCTTGGGAGCGACAGGGACTGCCTTC. It specifies CASSLGATGTAF.

The chain recombines TRBV19 with TRBJ1-3; perhaps TRBD1 as D (6 bases). Germline loops: CDR1 LNHDA, CDR2 SQIVND (reference sequence). The CDR3 contains 15 residues. The V gene lost 4 bases and the J gene lost 0 bases, with 10 bases spanning the gap. In nucleotides, the CDR3 is TGTGCCAGTAGTACGGACAGAAACTCTGGAAACACCATATATTTT. This encodes CASSTDRNSGNTIYF.

The rearrangement links TRBV2 to TRBJ2-3; 9 bases match TRBD2. CDR1 and CDR2 (germline): SNHLY, FYNNEI. This CDR3 region has 15 residues. V dropped 10 bases and J dropped 2; count of bases not matched to a gene: 10. The CDR3 bases are TGTGCCACCCGCCAGACTAGCGGTTCCACAGATACGCAGTATTTT. It yields the protein CATRQTSGSTDTQYF.

This clone was counted once. The chain uses TRBV7-8 and TRBJ2-3, with D possibly matching TRBD1 (7 bases). The CDR3 covers 14 residues. V lost 3 bases to trimming and J lost 4 bases, with 11 bases between them. The germline V gene encodes CDR1 SGHVS and CDR2 FQNEAQ. CDR3 sequence: CASSFGRGADTQYF. The CDR3 DNA follows: TGTGCCAGCAGCTTTGGCAGGGGGGCAGATACGCAGTATTTT.

Regarding this clone: This same CDR3 is encoded by further DNA sequences in the sample. This chain connects TRBV19 to TRBJ2-3; D gene unclear. Trimming left V 6 bases short and J 4 bases short, with 11 bases between. Looked up from germline, CDR1 is LNHDA and CDR2 is SQIVND (reference sequence). CDR3 length: 13 amino acids. CDR3 protein: CASSIFGADTQYF. CDR3 nucleotides: TGTGCCAGTAGCATTTTTGGGGCAGATACGCAGTATTTT.

The V gene is TRBV18, the J gene TRBJ2-3, with D unresolved. The CDR3 runs 16 residues. Per germline, CDR1 KGHSH and CDR2 LQKENI. Trimming stripped 6 bases from V and 2 bases from J, with 18 bases between. The CDR3 DNA reads as TGTGCCAGCTCTCCCGCTCTTGGAGAAGACACAGATACGCAGTATTTT. It encodes CASSPALGEDTDTQYF.

This chain uses TRBV7-2 with TRBJ1-2; TRBD1 is a possible D gene (6 bases). In germline, CDR1 is SGHTA, CDR2 FQGNSA. The CDR3 loop spans 15 amino acids. V was cut by 5 bases and J by 7 bases, with 20 bases left in between. DNA of the CDR3: TGTGCCAGCAGCCCAACTTCCAGGGGATTCTCTGGCTACACCTTC. It yields the protein CASSPTSRGFSGYTF.

The genes are TRBV27 and TRBJ2-2, with TRBD2 matching 8 bases. The CDR3 runs 15 residues. Trimming cost V 6 bases and J 5 bases; bases outside gene matches: 8. Germline CDR1 is MNHEY and CDR2 is SMNVEV (reference sequence). This chain's CDR3 is CASRPGLDRTGELFF. CDR3 DNA sequence: TGTGCCAGCAGACCGGGACTAGATAGGACCGGGGAGCTGTTTTTT.

The V and J genes are TRBV29-1 and TRBJ2-7, with 9 bases that match TRBD1. This CDR3 has 18 residues. CDR1 is SQVTM and CDR2 is ANQGSEA in the germline V gene. V lost 1 base and J lost 3; bases outside the gene matches: 16. CDR3 amino acids: CSVEVGVDRGFLFYEQYF. The CDR3, as DNA: TGCAGCGTTGAAGTGGGGGTTGACAGGGGGTTTCTTTTCTACGAGCAGTACTTC.

The DNA of the CDR3 is TGTGCCAGCAGCTCCGGACTAGCGGGTCTCACCTACGAGCAGTACTTC. Its protein is CASSSGLAGLTYEQYF. This sequence joins TRBV5-6 and TRBJ2-7; 11 bases agree with TRBD2. CDR3 length equals 16 residues. The germline gives CDR1 SGHDT, CDR2 YYEEEE. The junction had 7 bases not matched to a gene; V was cut back by 3 bases and J by 2 bases.

J is TRBJ2-7 and V is TRBV2; no reliable D call. The CDR3 consists of 14 residues. Germline V gene data show CDR1 as SNHLY and CDR2 as FYNNEI. V was trimmed by 6 bases and J by 0 bases, leaving 12 bases between them. The CDR3 DNA sequence: TGTGCCAGCAGCGCAAGCCGCAGCTCCTACGAGCAGTACTTC. Its protein is CASSASRSSYEQYF. Looking up the rest from reference TRBV2 and TRBJ2-7 gives the full variable domain: EPEVTQTPSHQVTQMGQEVILRCVPISNHLYFYWYRQILGQKVEFLVSFYNNEISEKSEIFDDQFSVERPDGSNFTLKIRSTKLEDSAMYFCASSASRSSYEQYFGPGTRLTVT.

The gene calls are TRBV7-9 and TRBJ2-7; either TRBD1 or TRBD2 may fit D (5 bases each). Germline values: CDR1 SEHNR, CDR2 FQNEAQ (reference sequence). The CDR3 has 16 residues. The ends were cut back, 7 bases at V and 4 bases at J, with 23 bases in the middle. Written as DNA, the CDR3 is TGTGCCAGCACGGCCCCGGGGCAGGGTGATGGGTACGAGCAGTACTTC. This gives the protein CASTAPGQGDGYEQYF.

The chain links TRBV19 to TRBJ2-5; D is unresolved. The V gene's germline CDR1 is LNHDA and CDR2 SQIVND (reference sequence). The CDR3 has 13 amino acids. V was clipped by 3 bases and J by 5 bases, with 10 bases between them. The CDR3 bases are TGTGCCAGTAGTATCCTTCAACAGGAGACCCAGTACTTC. This codes for CASSILQQETQYF.

The chain employs TRBV9 and TRBJ2-1; 12 nucleotides line up with TRBD2. CDR1 is SGDLS and CDR2 is YYNGEE in the germline V gene. The CDR3 has 16 residues. Germline trimming cut 4 bases from V and 6 bases from J; bases unmatched to any gene: 8. The CDR3 is CASSFALAGGGNEQFF. The CDR3 nucleotides are TGTGCCAGCAGCTTCGCCCTAGCGGGAGGGGGCAATGAGCAGTTCTTC.

The J gene is TRBJ2-2, the V gene TRBV11-2, with 9 bases matching TRBD1. Trimming cost V 4 bases and J 2 bases; bases outside gene matches: 8. CDR3 length: 17 amino acids. The germline V gene encodes CDR1 SGHAT and CDR2 FQNNGV. DNA for the CDR3: TGTGCCAGCAGCTATGGACCGGGACAGGGTAACACCGGGGAGCTGTTTTTT. Residues: CASSYGPGQGNTGELFF.